This TCR beta chain emerged from a study of identical twins. Study-level findings and limits: Zero-insertion findings could be partly confounded by invariant cells (MAIT and iNKT cells). Memory repertoires showed no such pattern, whereas abundant cord blood beta clonotypes carried fewer insertions.

Via MiXCR, TCRdb re-called the 5' RACE reads, giving one row per CDR3 protein. This table holds some 690,000 distinct CDR3 sequences, around 20% found once. Germline V gene data show CDR1 as WSHSY and CDR2 as SAAADI. V lost 8 bases and J lost 3, with 17 bases in between. The CDR3 totals 14 residues. Only a few counts were recorded for this clonotype. What it binds is not known. This sample was shared with a second study, whose subject was T cells expressing NK-cell markers. That study adds: Cells sorted as CD3+CD56+NKG2C+, CD3+CD56+NKG2C- and CD3+CD56-NKG2C+ T cells supplied the TCR beta repertoires. Where several donors were concerned, these clonotypes also led the CD3+CD56-NKG2C+ fraction.

The rearrangement joins TRBV10-2 to TRBJ2-7, with a weak D call TRBD1 (5 bases). Input material: PBMCs. The receptor was derived from a woman between 18 and 30 years old in good health. CDR3 DNA sequence: TGCGCCAGCTCCACCCCCGGCAGGGTCTACGAGCAGTACTTC. Protein product: CASSTPGRVYEQYF.